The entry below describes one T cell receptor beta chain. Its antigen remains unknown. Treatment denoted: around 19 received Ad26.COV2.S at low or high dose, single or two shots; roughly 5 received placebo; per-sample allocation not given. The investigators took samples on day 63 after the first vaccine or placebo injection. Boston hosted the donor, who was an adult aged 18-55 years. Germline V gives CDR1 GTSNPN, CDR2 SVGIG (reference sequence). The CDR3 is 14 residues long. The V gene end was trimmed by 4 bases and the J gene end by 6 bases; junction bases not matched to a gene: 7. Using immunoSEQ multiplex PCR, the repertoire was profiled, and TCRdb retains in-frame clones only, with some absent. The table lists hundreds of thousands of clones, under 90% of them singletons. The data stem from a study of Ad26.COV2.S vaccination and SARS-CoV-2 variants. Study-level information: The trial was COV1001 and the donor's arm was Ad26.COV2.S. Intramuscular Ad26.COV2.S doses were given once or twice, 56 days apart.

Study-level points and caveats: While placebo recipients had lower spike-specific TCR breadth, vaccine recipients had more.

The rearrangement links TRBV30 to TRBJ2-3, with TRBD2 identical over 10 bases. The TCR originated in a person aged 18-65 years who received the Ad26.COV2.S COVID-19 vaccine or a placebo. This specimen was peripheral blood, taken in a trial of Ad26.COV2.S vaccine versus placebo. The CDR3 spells CAWTRLAGGDTQYF. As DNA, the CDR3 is TGTGCCTGGACCCGACTAGCGGGCGGGGATACGCAGTATTTT.